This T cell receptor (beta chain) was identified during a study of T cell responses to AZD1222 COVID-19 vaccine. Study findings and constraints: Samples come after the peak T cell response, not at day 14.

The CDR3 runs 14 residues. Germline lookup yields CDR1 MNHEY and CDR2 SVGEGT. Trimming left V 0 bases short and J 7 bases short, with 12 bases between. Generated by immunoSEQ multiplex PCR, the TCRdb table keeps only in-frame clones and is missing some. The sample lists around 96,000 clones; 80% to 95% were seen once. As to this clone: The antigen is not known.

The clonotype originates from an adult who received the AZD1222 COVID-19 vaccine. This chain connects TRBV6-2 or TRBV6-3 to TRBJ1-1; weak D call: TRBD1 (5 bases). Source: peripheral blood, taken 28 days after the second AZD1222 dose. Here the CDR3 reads CASSYSGTGVEAFF. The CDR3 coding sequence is TGTGCCAGCAGTTACTCGGGGACTGGGGTTGAAGCTTTCTTT.